The rows below give T cell receptor beta chains drawn from one sample of a study of T cells in Graves' hyperthyroidism and ophthalmopathy. TCRdb reprocessed the multiplex PCR reads via MiXCR and lists one record per CDR3 protein. The data show about 270,000 distinct CDR3 sequences, roughly 22% seen once. The sequenced sample was blood. All receptors come from a man aged 25 to 40 with Graves' ophthalmopathy. Both conserved end residues are part of each CDR3. The D gene is left open where the match is weak. Size is omitted from some rows. Given values are once, few, many or a class for expanded clones.

v_gene	j_gene	d_gene	abundance	CDR3nt	CDR3aa
TRBV6-5	TRBJ1-1	TRBD1	NA	TGTGCCAGCAGTTTCACGACAGGGCAAACTGAAGCTTTCTTT	CASSFTTGQTEAFF
TRBV6-5	TRBJ2-3	NA	many	TGTGCCAGCAGTTATAGAGTTGGGAGCACAGATACGCAGTATTTT	CASSYRVGSTDTQYF
TRBV5-5	TRBJ1-1	NA	NA	TGTGCCAGCAGCTCCCCCTGGACGCCCGAGAACACTGAAGCTTTCTTT	CASSSPWTPENTEAFF
TRBV4-1	TRBJ2-1	TRBD2	few	TGCGCCAGCAGACCGAGCGTGTGGGAGGGCCTCAATGAGCAGTTCTTC	CASRPSVWEGLNEQFF
TRBV3-1	TRBJ2-1	NA	NA	TGTGCCAGCAGCCAACCATGGGTTGAGCGGAGATACAATGAGCAGTTCTTC	CASSQPWVERRYNEQFF
TRBV28	TRBJ2-5	TRBD2	few	TGTGCCAGCAGTTCCTCTAGCGGGAAGTACCAAGAGACCCAGTACTTC	CASSSSSGKYQETQYF
TRBV6-1	TRBJ2-3	NA	NA	TGTGCCAGCAGTGAAGCTGATGGCACAGATACGCAGTATTTT	CASSEADGTDTQYF
TRBV3-1	TRBJ1-2	NA	NA	TGTGCCAGCAGCCCCGGTGGGGGTGGCTATGGCTACACCTTC	CASSPGGGGYGYTF
TRBV2	TRBJ2-4	NA	NA	TGTGCCAGCAGTGATACTGGGATTAGTGCCAAAAACATTCAGTACTTC	CASSDTGISAKNIQYF
TRBV6-9	TRBJ2-5	TRBD2	once	TGTGCCAGCAGTTACTGGAAGGCGGGGGAAGAGACCCAGTACTTC	CASSYWKAGEETQYF
TRBV29-1	TRBJ1-1	TRBD1	many	TGCAGCGTGGGTCAGGGGGACACTGAAGCTTTCTTT	CSVGQGDTEAFF
TRBV11-3	TRBJ2-7	NA	NA	TGTGCCAGCAGCTTAGATTTAAACACCCTCGAGCAGTACTTC	CASSLDLNTLEQYF
TRBV3-1	TRBJ2-3	TRBD1	many	TGTGCCAGCAGCCGAGGACAGGCCACAGATACGCAGTATTTT	CASSRGQATDTQYF
TRBV6-2/TRBV6-3	TRBJ1-3	NA	NA	TGTGCCAGCACCAGAGGCAGGCCCTCTGGAAACACCATATATTTT	CASTRGRPSGNTIYF
TRBV20-1	TRBJ1-4	NA	NA	TGCAGTGCGGGCGGCACTAATGAAAAACTGTTTTTT	CSAGGTNEKLFF
TRBV7-6	TRBJ2-3	TRBD1	NA	TGTGCCAGCAGCCAGGACAGGCGTAGCACAGATACGCAGTATTTT	CASSQDRRSTDTQYF
TRBV28	TRBJ1-5	NA	few	TGTGCCAGCAGTTCGGGGGGGAGTCCTCAGCCCCAGCATTTT	CASSSGGSPQPQHF
TRBV18	TRBJ2-3	TRBD2	NA	TGTGCCAGCTCACCACCTACGACTAGCGGGACGGCAGATACGCAGTATTTT	CASSPPTTSGTADTQYF
TRBV6-1	TRBJ2-7	NA	NA	TGTGCCAGCGGGGGCCTGACCGCTCCTAGGGGCTACGAGCAGTACTTC	CASGGLTAPRGYEQYF
TRBV9	TRBJ2-3	NA	NA	TGTGCCAGCAGCGTAGCGGGGATGGGGACAGATACGCAGTATTTT	CASSVAGMGTDTQYF
TRBV5-1	TRBJ2-6	NA	NA	TGCGCCAGCAGCTTGACAGGATCTCTGGCTGGGGCCAACGTCCTGACTTTC	CASSLTGSLAGANVLTF
TRBV20-1	TRBJ1-5	NA	many	TGCAGTGCTAGAAGGGGAAATCAGCCCCAGCATTTT	CSARRGNQPQHF
TRBV11-2	TRBJ2-3	TRBD2	many	TGTGCCAGCAGCCGAATTGCGGGAGAGGCAGATACGCAGTATTTT	CASSRIAGEADTQYF
TRBV19	TRBJ2-5	NA	few	TGTGCCAGTAGTACCCGGGGCACGTCTGGAGGGTCCCAGTACTTC	CASSTRGTSGGSQYF
TRBV5-1	TRBJ2-7	TRBD2	NA	TGCGCCAGCAGCTTGGGGACTAGCGGGAGTGTTCCCTCCTACGAGCAGTACTTC	CASSLGTSGSVPSYEQYF
TRBV6-1	TRBJ1-5	TRBD1	NA	TGTGCCAGCAGTTCCGGGACAGGGCGGACTCAGCCCCAGCATTTT	CASSSGTGRTQPQHF
TRBV11-2	TRBJ2-3	NA	many	TGTGCCAGCAGCGCCCGACAGGGCACAGATACGCAGTATTTT	CASSARQGTDTQYF
TRBV5-1	TRBJ2-7	TRBD1	once	TGCGCCAGCAGCTTGACCCGGACAGGGCCCTCCTACGAGCAGTACTTC	CASSLTRTGPSYEQYF
TRBV12-3/TRBV12-4	TRBJ2-7	TRBD2	few	TGTGCCAGCAGTTTACGGGGGGACCCCCCGGAGCAGTACTTC	CASSLRGDPPEQYF
TRBV7-2	TRBJ2-5	NA	NA	TGTGCCAGCAGCCCCACCAGGGTTCAAGAGACCCAGTACTTC	CASSPTRVQETQYF
TRBV11-1	TRBJ2-3	TRBD2	NA	TGTGCCAGCAGCTCCATTGGGACTACGACATCGGATACGCAGTATTTT	CASSSIGTTTSDTQYF
TRBV10-2	TRBJ2-2	NA	NA	TGCGCCAGCAGTGAGTCGGGAGCTTTACAGGGTCACACCGGGGAGCTGTTTTTT	CASSESGALQGHTGELFF
TRBV6-9	TRBJ2-7	NA	few	TGTGCCAGCAGTTACAGCGGCGGGTCCTACGAGCAGTACTTC	CASSYSGGSYEQYF
TRBV29-1	TRBJ2-7	NA	few	TGCAGCGTTGCAACGGAGAGCTCCTACGAGCAGTACTTC	CSVATESSYEQYF
TRBV20-1	TRBJ1-1	NA	many	TGCAGTGCCTCACTTCGGGGTATGAACACTGAAGCTTTCTTT	CSASLRGMNTEAFF
TRBV19	TRBJ2-2	TRBD2	NA	TGTGCCAGTACCCCGGGACTAGCGGGACCGAACACCGGGGAGCTGTTTTTT	CASTPGLAGPNTGELFF
TRBV15	TRBJ2-7	NA	few	TGTGCCACCAGCAGAGATGCCGGGTTAAACGAGCAGTACTTC	CATSRDAGLNEQYF
TRBV27	TRBJ2-7	NA	NA	TGTGCCAGCAGATGGAGACTTGGCTACGAGCAGTACTTC	CASRWRLGYEQYF
TRBV2	TRBJ2-1	TRBD2	many	TGTGCCAGCATGGGGACTAGCGGGGGGGGAGGGGATGAGCAGTTCTTC	CASMGTSGGGGDEQFF
TRBV3-1	TRBJ2-2	TRBD1	NA	TGTGCCAGCAGCCCCCGGGACAGGGGAATCACCGGGGAGCTGTTTTTT	CASSPRDRGITGELFF
TRBV5-1	TRBJ2-7	NA	few	TGCGCCAGCAGCTTGGTGGGAGTGGGTGTAGGGGCGTCCGAGCAGTACTTC	CASSLVGVGVGASEQYF
TRBV12-3/TRBV12-4	TRBJ2-5	NA	many	TGTGCCAGCAGCGGGGACTGGGGTAGGGAGACCCAGTACTTC	CASSGDWGRETQYF
TRBV6-1	TRBJ2-7	NA	few	TGTGCCAGCAGGGAAAACAGGGAGTACGAGCAGTACTTC	CASRENREYEQYF
TRBV7-9	TRBJ1-5	NA	NA	TGTGCCAGCAGCTTAGCGATTCAGGGGACCAATCAGCCCCAGCATTTT	CASSLAIQGTNQPQHF
TRBV27	TRBJ2-3	NA	many	TGTGCCAGCAGTTTAAGGGGTCAGGGGAGCACAGATACGCAGTATTTT	CASSLRGQGSTDTQYF
TRBV28	TRBJ2-3	NA	NA	TGTGCCAGCACCCTAGGGCAACCAGGGGCCCTATTTGCAGATACGCAGTATTTT	CASTLGQPGALFADTQYF
TRBV12-3/TRBV12-4	TRBJ2-7	NA	few	TGTGCCAGCGGAACGATCGGTGAGCAGTACTTC	CASGTIGEQYF
TRBV9	TRBJ2-1	TRBD1	few	TGTGCCAGCAGCGTAGGACAGGGAACCTACAATGAGCAGTTCTTC	CASSVGQGTYNEQFF
TRBV19	TRBJ2-7	TRBD1	NA	TGTGCCAGTAGTACCCGACAGGGCTTCGAGCAGTACTTC	CASSTRQGFEQYF
TRBV6-2/TRBV6-3	TRBJ2-7	TRBD2	few	TGTGCCACCCACCGGACTAGCGGCTCCTACGAGCAGTACTTC	CATHRTSGSYEQYF
TRBV11-2	TRBJ2-1	NA	many	TGTGCCAGCAGCTTCACCCCCCAACTGCCTGGCTACAATGAGCAGTTCTTC	CASSFTPQLPGYNEQFF